Below are 24 T cell receptor beta chains sequenced from a single sample in a study of regulatory T cells in long-lasting Graves disease. Specified time point: newly diagnosed GD, antithyroid drugs for less than 3 months. Making the TCR library involved RNA that had been extracted from PBMCs. To make TCR beta libraries, researchers used iRepertoire HTBI primers and Arm-PCR of CDR3 regions. In TCRdb, the multiplex PCR reads were re-called with MiXCR into one record per CDR3 protein. The table has approximately 560,000 distinct CDR3 sequences, about 16% seen once. This sample also belongs to another study, concerning T cells in Graves' hyperthyroidism and ophthalmopathy.

The starting material was peripheral blood mononuclear cells (PBMCs), obtained at new diagnosis, from a patient treated with antithyroid drugs. The source is a young man with Graves disease.

In regard to this clonotype: The likely explanation is a read error, given a far larger clone one base away. The chain joins TRBV7-8 to TRBJ2-5, with 8 bases fitting TRBD2. Per germline, CDR1 SGHVS and CDR2 FQNEAQ. The CDR3 is 16 amino acids. The ends lost 1 base at V and 11 bases at J; junction bases unmatched: 15. This CDR3 reads CASSLGAGGSYNEQYF. In DNA form, the CDR3 reads TGTGCCAGCAGCTTAGGGGCGGGAGGCTCGTACAATGAGCAGTACTTC. The whole variable domain, filled in from reference TRBV7-8 and TRBJ2-5, reads GAGVSQSPRYKVAKRGQDVALRCDPISGHVSLFWYQQALGQGPEFLTYFQNEAQLDKSGLPSDRFFAERPEGSVSTLKIQRTQQEDSAVYLCASSLGAGGSYNEQYFGPGTRLLVL.

The V call is TRBV5-1, the J call TRBJ1-5; D gene unclear. Germline V gene sequence: CDR1 SGHRS, CDR2 YFSETQ. Trimming removed 0 bases at V and 7 bases at J, with 11 bases between. The CDR3 is made up of 14 amino acids. In DNA form, the CDR3 reads TGCGCCAGCAGCTTGGATCTGGGAAACCAGCCCCAGCATTTT. This codes for CASSLDLGNQPQHF.

On this clonotype itself: An end of the junction differs from the germline gene, which may be a read error. The chain carries TRBV5-1 and TRBJ1-2; a weak D match, TRBD1 (6 bases). CDR3 length: 12 residues. Germline CDR1 reads SGHRS; CDR2 reads YFSETQ. The CDR3, as DNA: TGCGCCAGCAGCTTGGGGGCAGGGGAGGAAGCATTC. It translates to CASSLGAGEEAF.

This clonotype was found many times. The chain joins TRBV11-2 to TRBJ1-5; D call uncertain. Trimming cost V 3 bases and J 0 bases, with 3 bases left between them. Germline V gene lookup returns CDR1 SGHAT and CDR2 FQNNGV. The CDR3 contains 13 residues. CDR3 sequence reads: CASSFDSNQPQHF. CDR3 nucleotide sequence: TGTGCCAGCAGCTTTGATAGCAATCAGCCCCAGCATTTT.

This clonotype was recorded a few times. The chain combines TRBV13 with TRBJ2-5, with TRBD2 matching 10 bases. The V gene end was trimmed by 5 bases and the J gene end by 0 bases; junction bases not matched to a gene: 12. CDR3 length: 18 amino acids. The germline gives CDR1 PRHDT, CDR2 FYEKMQ (reference sequence). CDR3 in DNA: TGTGCCAGCAGCCTGGGGGCTAGCGGGAGTGTGTACCAAGAGACCCAGTACTTC. As protein: CASSLGASGSVYQETQYF.

This clonotype was observed many times. The chain uses TRBV30 and TRBJ1-6, with a weak D call TRBD1 (6 bases). The CDR3 extends over 17 amino acids. Looked up from germline, CDR1 is GTSNPN and CDR2 is SVGIG (reference sequence). Trimming removed 4 bases from V and 0 bases from J, with 16 bases in between. The CDR3 loop is CAWTLAFRGSYNSPLHF. The DNA for the CDR3 is TGTGCCTGGACCCTCGCATTCAGGGGCTCCTATAATTCACCCCTCCACTTT.

For this clonotype: A junction end diverges from the germline sequence, so it may reflect a read error. DNA for the CDR3: TGTACCAGCAGCTTAGACCTCCAAGAGACCCAGTACTTC. Its translation is CTSSLDLQETQYF. V is TRBV5-1 and J is TRBJ2-5, with D unresolved. The CDR3 contains 13 residues. Germline CDR1 SGHRS, CDR2 YFSETQ.

There are many counts of this clonotype. For the CDR3, the DNA is TGCGCCAGCAGCTTGGAAATCGGGGATACGCAGTATTTT. The encoded protein is CASSLEIGDTQYF. The chain has TRBV5-1 and TRBJ2-3; no clear D gene. Germline CDR1 is SGHRS and CDR2 is YFSETQ. This CDR3 has 13 amino acids. V lost 0 bases to trimming and J lost 6 bases, with 8 bases between them.

This clonotype was recorded many times. The V gene is TRBV5-1, the J gene TRBJ2-1; TRBD1 matches 10 bases. The CDR3 has 15 amino acids. V was pared by 0 bases and J by 8 bases, with 5 bases of the junction left unmatched. The V gene's germline CDR1 is SGHRS and CDR2 YFSETQ. The CDR3 spells CASSLVGQGSDEQFF. CDR3 DNA: TGCGCCAGCAGCTTGGTGGGACAGGGGTCGGATGAGCAGTTCTTC.

This clonotype has a handful of counts. The chain joins TRBV20-1 to TRBJ2-3, with D perhaps TRBD2 (6 bases). Trimming cost V 4 bases and J 1 base, with 9 bases left between them. Germline CDR1 is DFQATT and CDR2 is SNEGSKA (reference sequence). The CDR3 extends over 13 amino acids. CDR3 residues: CSATASGTDTQYF. CDR3 DNA: TGCAGTGCTACCGCTAGCGGCACAGATACGCAGTATTTT.

J is TRBJ1-1 and V is TRBV5-4; D not certain. CDR1 is SGHNT and CDR2 is YYREEE in the germline V gene (reference sequence). V gave up 7 bases and J gave up 1 base, with 8 bases separating them. The CDR3 runs to 12 residues. The CDR3 sequence is CASGIRNTEAFF. The CDR3 DNA sequence: TGTGCCAGCGGTATTCGGAACACTGAAGCTTTCTTT.

There are many counts of this clonotype. The chain links TRBV28 to TRBJ2-5; 8 nucleotides agree with TRBD1. The V gene's germline CDR1 is MDHEN and CDR2 SYDVKM. The CDR3 is 20 residues long. The ends lost 6 bases at V and 1 base at J; junction bases unmatched: 22. The CDR3 nucleotides read TGTGCCAGCAGAAATTCCCGGACAGGGCCCCGCGGGACGGGCCAAGAGACCCAGTACTTC. Residues: CASRNSRTGPRGTGQETQYF.

This clonotype has at least ten counts. The V and J genes are TRBV6-2 or TRBV6-3 and TRBJ2-1; D gene ambiguous. The CDR3 runs 11 residues. The V gene's germline CDR1 is MNHEY and CDR2 SVGEGT. V lost 2 bases and J 6 bases, leaving 2 bases between the germline ends. In DNA, the CDR3 is TGTGCCAGCAGTTACAGCAATGAGCAGTTCTTC. Its protein product is CASSYSNEQFF.

V is TRBV10-3 and J is TRBJ2-2; D gene unclear. V lost 0 bases and J lost 2, with 19 bases in between. Germline values: CDR1 ENHRY, CDR2 SYGVKD. CDR3 length: 19 amino acids. CDR3 DNA: TGTGCCATCAGTGAGTCGGCCTCTCCCGGGTTTACTAACACCGGGGAGCTGTTTTTT. Protein product: CAISESASPGFTNTGELFF.

This clonotype was counted between two and nine times. J is TRBJ1-3 and V is TRBV28; tentatively, D is TRBD1 (5 bases). The CDR3 is 14 residues long. V gave up 4 bases and J gave up 5 bases, with 12 bases separating them. The germline V gene encodes CDR1 MDHEN and CDR2 SYDVKM. The CDR3 here is CASSSVQGRNTIYF. CDR3 nucleotides: TGTGCCAGCAGTTCTGTGCAGGGACGAAACACCATATATTTT. Filled out from reference TRBV28 and TRBJ1-3, the complete variable domain reads DVKVTQSSRYLVKRTGEKVFLECVQDMDHENMFWYRQDPGLGLRLIYFSYDVKMKEKGDIPEGYSVSREKKERFSLILESASTNQTSMYLCASSSVQGRNTIYFGEGSWLTVV.

Ten or more counts support this clonotype. The rearrangement links TRBV3-1 to TRBJ2-3, with a weak D call TRBD2 (6 bases). The germline gives CDR1 LGHDT, CDR2 YNNKEL (reference sequence). The CDR3 contains 17 residues. Deletions cut 2 bases from V and 0 bases from J, with 15 bases between. The CDR3 is CASSQRSLAPSTDTQYF. CDR3 coding DNA: TGTGCCAGCAGCCAACGGAGTCTAGCGCCAAGCACAGATACGCAGTATTTT.

The V call is TRBV30, the J call TRBJ1-3, with TRBD1 identical over 7 bases. CDR1 and CDR2 (germline): GTSNPN, SVGIG (reference sequence). J was trimmed by 0 bases and V by 5 bases; bases with no gene match: 4. The CDR3 contains 14 residues. The CDR3 here is CAWATGISGNTIYF. In nucleotides, the CDR3 is TGTGCCTGGGCGACAGGGATCTCTGGAAACACCATATATTTT.

This clonotype was counted many times. The chain recombines TRBV11-2 with TRBJ2-7; either TRBD1 or TRBD2 may supply D (5 bases each). CDR3 length: 13 amino acids. Germline-derived CDR1 and CDR2 are SGHAT and FQNNGV. Trimming took off 5 bases at V and 1 base at J, with 9 bases between the two ends. The DNA for the CDR3 is TGTGCCAGCAGCCAATGGGGGTCCTACGAGCAGTACTTC. Residues: CASSQWGSYEQYF. The entire variable domain, with the rest obtained from reference TRBV11-2 and TRBJ2-7, is as follows: EAGVAQSPRYKIIEKRQSVAFWCNPISGHATLYWYQQILGQGPKLLIQFQNNGVVDDSQLPKDRFSAERLKGVDSTLKIQPAKLEDSAVYLCASSQWGSYEQYFGPGTRLTVT.

This chain uses TRBV20-1 with TRBJ1-5; no clear D. V lost 0 bases, J lost 2 bases, and 11 bases lay in between. The CDR3 runs to 15 residues. Looked up from germline, CDR1 is DFQATT and CDR2 is SNEGSKA (reference sequence). The CDR3 loop reads CSARDPQDGNQPQHF. The DNA of the CDR3 is TGCAGTGCTAGAGATCCCCAAGATGGCAATCAGCCCCAGCATTTT.

This chain uses TRBV7-3 with TRBJ1-2; TRBD1 is a possible D gene (5 bases). V lost 8 bases and J 3 bases, leaving 16 bases between the germline ends. From germline, CDR1 is SGHTA and CDR2 FQGTGA. This CDR3 contains 14 residues. The CDR3: CASAREAGDYGYTF. CDR3 coding DNA: TGTGCCAGCGCCAGGGAGGCAGGCGACTATGGCTACACCTTC.

The rearrangement uses TRBV20-1 and TRBJ2-7; a possible D gene is TRBD1 (5 bases). The CDR3 runs 14 residues. The V end lost 0 bases, the J end lost 0 bases, and 9 bases lay between the germline ends. From germline, CDR1 is DFQATT and CDR2 SNEGSKA (reference sequence). CDR3 region: CSAREKGFSYEQYF. The CDR3 DNA reads as TGCAGTGCTAGAGAGAAGGGGTTCTCCTACGAGCAGTACTTC.

The CDR3 DNA reads as TGCGCCAGCAGCTTAACAGGGCCAATCCATGAAGCTTTCTTT. As protein: CASSLTGPIHEAFF. The V and J genes are TRBV5-1 and TRBJ1-1, with D possibly matching TRBD1 (6 bases). The CDR3 totals 14 residues. V lost 2 bases, J lost 7 bases, and 15 bases lay in between. Germline CDR1 is SGHRS and CDR2 is YFSETQ. Full variable domain (remainder filled in from reference TRBV5-1 and TRBJ1-1): KAGVTQTPRYLIKTRGQQVTLSCSPISGHRSVSWYQQTPGQGLQFLFEYFSETQRNKGNFPGRFSGRQFSNSRSEMNVSTLELGDSALYLCASSLTGPIHEAFFGQGTRLTVV.

The V gene is TRBV20-1, the J gene TRBJ2-5, with D uncertain. Looked up from germline, CDR1 is DFQATT and CDR2 is SNEGSKA (reference sequence). The CDR3 is made up of 14 amino acids. The V end was cut by 6 bases, the J end by 7 bases, with 21 bases between. DNA of the CDR3: TGCAGTGCAACCGCACCTCGGTCACAAAGGACCCAGTACTTC. This codes for CSATAPRSQRTQYF.

The genes are TRBV3-1 and TRBJ2-1; TRBD2 aligns across 8 bases. CDR3 length equals 14 residues. Looked up from germline, CDR1 is LGHDT and CDR2 is YNNKEL (reference sequence). Trimming took 4 bases from V and 4 from J; bases not matched to a gene: 3. CDR3 coding DNA: TGTGCCAGCAGCCGCGGGGGGCCTTACAATGAGCAGTTCTTC. Translated, it gives CASSRGGPYNEQFF.